This T cell receptor beta chain came from a study of Graves' ophthalmopathy and Graves' hyperthyroidism. RNA served as the template for amplifying TCR beta CDR3 regions. The library came from an HTBI-primed first-round RT-PCR and a second-round multiplex PCR. TCRdb re-derived calls from the multiplex PCR reads in MiXCR, one entry per CDR3 protein. The sample carries about 39,000 distinct CDR3 sequences, roughly 52% recorded once. Deletions cut 5 bases from V and 5 bases from J, with 15 bases between. CDR3 length: 15 residues. Looked up from germline, CDR1 is SEHNR and CDR2 is FQNEAQ (reference sequence). In this sample, this clonotype turned up many times.

This clonotype originated in an adult woman with stable Graves' hyperthyroidism. Sample: peripheral blood. The rearrangement joins TRBV7-9 to TRBJ1-4; D is ambiguous. The CDR3 loop is CASSQRESLNEKLFF. The CDR3 DNA sequence: TGTGCCAGCAGCCAACGGGAGAGCCTGAATGAAAAACTGTTTTTT.